Listed here are 9 T cell receptor beta chains from one sample, sequenced in a study of OX40 agonist ivuxolimab in advanced cancers. The data were produced by immunoSEQ multiplex PCR, yet TCRdb's version contains in-frame clones alone and is incomplete. The sample shows about 110,000 clones, roughly 87% of them seen only once. The sequenced sample was CD4+ or CD8+ T cells sorted from blood, obtained in a trial of the OX40 agonist ivuxolimab. The source is an adult with an advanced solid tumor such as melanoma, head and neck, liver or kidney cancer.

This clone has just one count. The rearrangement uses TRBV9 and TRBJ2-7, with D unresolved. V was shortened by 0 bases and J by 3 bases, with 4 bases between the two germline ends. There are 12 residues in the CDR3. CDR1 is SGDLS, CDR2 YYNGEE, per germline. DNA for the CDR3: TGTGCCAGCAGCGTAGGTAACTACGAGCAGTACTTC. Amino acids: CASSVGNYEQYF.

This chain links TRBV6-1 with TRBJ1-5, with D uncertain. With 7 bases removed from V and 0 bases from J, the gap between germline ends came to 13 bases. The germline V gene encodes CDR1 MNHNS and CDR2 SASEGT. The CDR3 sequence is 15 residues long. CDR3 protein: CASTRARHSNQPQHF. The CDR3 DNA reads TGTGCCAGCACCCGAGCAAGGCATAGCAATCAGCCCCAGCATTTT.

The rearrangement uses TRBV5-6 and TRBJ1-4, with 7 positions matching TRBD1. This CDR3 region has 18 residues. V shed 0 bases, J shed 5 bases, and the junction held 13 bases outside the gene matches. CDR1 SGHDT and CDR2 YYEEEE come from the germline V gene. CDR3 amino acids: CASSLVGWDSGSNEKLFF. CDR3 DNA sequence: TGTGCCAGCAGCTTGGTGGGGTGGGACAGTGGATCCAATGAAAAACTGTTTTTT.

The chain recombines TRBV5-5 with TRBJ2-5; D might be TRBD1 (6 bases). With 0 bases removed from V and 7 bases from J, the gap between germline ends came to 13 bases. This CDR3 region has 14 residues. Germline V lookup: CDR1 SGHKS, CDR2 YYEKEE (reference sequence). DNA for the CDR3: TGTGCCAGCAGCTTGGAAGCAGGGGCTGGGACCCAGTACTTC. Its translation is CASSLEAGAGTQYF. The variable domain in full, completed from reference TRBV5-5 and TRBJ2-5, reads DAGVTQSPTHLIKTRGQQVTLRCSPISGHKSVSWYQQVLGQGPQFIFQYYEKEERGRGNFPDRFSARQFPNYSSELNVNALLLGDSALYLCASSLEAGAGTQYFGPGTRLLVL.

V gene TRBV11-3 combines with J gene TRBJ1-5, with 7 bases fitting TRBD1. V lost 2 bases to trimming and J lost 0 bases; unmatched junction nucleotides: 1. The germline V gene has CDR1 SGHNT and CDR2 YENEEA. The CDR3 covers 15 residues. CDR3 protein: CASSLRDSSNQPQHF. In DNA, the CDR3 is TGTGCCAGCAGCTTACGGGACAGTAGCAATCAGCCCCAGCATTTT.

The gene calls are TRBV5-5 and TRBJ2-3; TRBD1 matches 7 bases. This CDR3 spans 12 amino acids. The V gene's germline CDR1 is SGHKS and CDR2 YYEKEE (reference sequence). Losses at the gene ends were 6 bases for V and 8 bases for J; bases not matched to a gene: 6. Written as DNA, the CDR3 is TGTGCCAGCACCTGGGCAGGGGGTACGCAGTATTTT. Translation gives CASTWAGGTQYF.

This chain connects TRBV6-5 to TRBJ2-7; 10 nucleotides align to TRBD1. Unmatched junction bases numbered 13, after V lost 4 bases and J lost 7 bases. Germline V gives CDR1 MNHEY, CDR2 SVGAGI. This CDR3 has 16 residues. The CDR3: CASSFPSTGGPGEQYF. The CDR3 DNA sequence: TGTGCCAGCAGTTTCCCTTCGACAGGGGGCCCGGGGGAGCAGTACTTC.

The CDR3: CASVARQSSYEQYF. The CDR3 nucleotides are TGTGCCAGCGTTGCTCGACAGTCCTCCTACGAGCAGTACTTC. This chain uses TRBV2 with TRBJ2-7; possibly TRBD1 for D (5 bases). CDR1 is SNHLY, CDR2 FYNNEI, per germline. The germline V and J ends were trimmed by 8 bases and 0 bases, with 14 bases remaining between them. This CDR3 is built from 14 residues.

This clone was picked up a small number of times. The J gene is TRBJ2-1, the V gene TRBV2; TRBD2 matches at 14 bases. The CDR3 is 14 amino acids. Germline lookup yields CDR1 SNHLY and CDR2 FYNNEI. V gave up 6 bases and J gave up 8 bases; unmatched junction bases: 3. The CDR3 spells CASRGLAGVDEQFF. CDR3 in DNA: TGTGCCAGCAGGGGACTAGCGGGAGTAGATGAGCAGTTCTTC.